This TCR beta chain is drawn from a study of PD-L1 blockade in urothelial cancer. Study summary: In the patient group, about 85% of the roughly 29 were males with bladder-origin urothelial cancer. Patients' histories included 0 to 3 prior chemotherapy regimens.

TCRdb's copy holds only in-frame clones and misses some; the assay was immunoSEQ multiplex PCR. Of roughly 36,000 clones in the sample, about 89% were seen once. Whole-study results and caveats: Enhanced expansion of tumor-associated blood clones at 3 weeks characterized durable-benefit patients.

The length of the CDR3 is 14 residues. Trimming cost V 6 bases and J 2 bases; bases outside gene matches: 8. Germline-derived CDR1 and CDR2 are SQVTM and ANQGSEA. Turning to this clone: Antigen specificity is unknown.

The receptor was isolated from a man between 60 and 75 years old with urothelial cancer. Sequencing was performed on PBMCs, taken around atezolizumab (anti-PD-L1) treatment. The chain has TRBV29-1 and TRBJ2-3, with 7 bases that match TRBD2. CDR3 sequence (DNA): TGCAGCGTGGGACTCGGGACTAACACAGATACGCAGTATTTT. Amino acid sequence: CSVGLGTNTDTQYF.